Each of the 17 T cell receptor beta chains below was sequenced from the same sample in a study of blood T cell repertoires in COVID-19. This table comes from immunoSEQ multiplex PCR, and its TCRdb copy is limited to in-frame clones, with some not included. Altogether under 300,000 clones are present, 82% being singletons, with the ten largest covering approximately 3.5%. The specimen sequenced was peripheral blood. These receptors all stem from a woman between 18 and 29 years old with acute or convalescent COVID-19.

The chain combines TRBV7-3 with TRBJ2-2, with a possible D match to TRBD2 (5 bases). V shed 5 bases and J shed 2 bases, with 18 bases lying between them. Germline loops: CDR1 SGHTA, CDR2 FQGTGA. This CDR3 has 17 residues. CDR3 DNA: TGTGCCAGCAGCCAAAGGCGGAGTGGACTTAACACCGGGGAGCTGTTTTTT. This codes for CASSQRRSGLNTGELFF.

Regarding this clone: The conserved closing phenylalanine or tryptophan is absent in this CDR3, likely reflecting a read error. Because the CDR3's place on the DNA is in doubt, the DNA is left out and the CDR3 is given as listed by TCRdb. This chain's CDR3 is CASSLLTGHL. V usage is TRBV12-3 or TRBV12-4 and J usage is TRBJ1-1; the table names TRBD1, a call not compared with the DNA. The CDR3 region is 10 residues in length, termini included.

The V gene is TRBV6-5, the J gene TRBJ1-1, with D uncertain. The germline V gene encodes CDR1 MNHEY and CDR2 SVGAGI. The V gene lost 6 bases and the J gene lost 1 base, with 3 bases spanning the gap. The CDR3 contains 11 residues. CDR3 nucleotide sequence: TGTGCCAGCAGCGGGAACACTGAAGCTTTCTTT. Translated: CASSGNTEAFF.

The chain joins TRBV25-1 to TRBJ2-3; D not certain. Germline CDR1 MGHDK, CDR2 SYGVNS. This CDR3 contains 12 residues. V dropped 1 base and J dropped 7 bases, with 6 bases sitting between them. This CDR3 is CASSELSHTQYF. The CDR3 nucleotides read TGTGCCAGCAGTGAATTGAGCCATACGCAGTATTTT.

The V and J genes are TRBV14 and TRBJ1-2; unclear D gene. V was clipped by 2 bases and J by 4 bases, with 14 bases between them. CDR3 length: 15 amino acids. Germline loops: CDR1 SGHDN, CDR2 FVKESK. CDR3 DNA: TGTGCCAGCAGCCAATTTCAGGAGGCGGGCTATGGCTACACCTTC. It translates to CASSQFQEAGYGYTF.

The V call is TRBV3-1 (or the pseudogene TRBV3-2), the J call TRBJ2-3, with D possibly being TRBD2 (6 bases). CDR3 length: 14 amino acids. CDR1 is LGHDT, CDR2 YNNKEL, per germline (reference sequence). V lost 3 bases to trimming and J lost 2 bases, with 9 bases between them. CDR3 nucleotide sequence: TGTGCCAGCAGCCATAGCGGCACCACAGATACGCAGTATTTT. As protein: CASSHSGTTDTQYF.

The chain uses TRBV7-2 and TRBJ1-2; the D gene is possibly TRBD1 (5 bases). V lost 8 bases and J 4 bases, leaving 17 bases between the germline ends. CDR3 length: 14 residues. CDR1 SGHTA and CDR2 FQGNSA come from the germline V gene. CDR3 sequence reads: CASLAGPSLYGYTF. CDR3 DNA: TGTGCCAGCTTGGCAGGGCCTTCGCTCTATGGCTACACCTTC.

The chain links TRBV28 to TRBJ2-6, with a possible D match to TRBD1 (5 bases). V lost 6 bases and J lost 4, with 16 bases in between. The CDR3 loop spans 16 amino acids. Per germline, CDR1 MDHEN and CDR2 SYDVKM. The CDR3 is CASSPGAPGGANVLTF. The CDR3 DNA is TGTGCCAGCAGCCCTGGGGCACCAGGAGGGGCCAACGTCCTGACTTTC.

This sequence joins TRBV4-1 and TRBJ1-5, with 10 bases matching TRBD1. V gave up 3 bases and J gave up 5 bases; unmatched junction bases: 7. CDR3 size: 16 residues. CDR1 and CDR2 from the germline V gene are MGHRA and YSYEKL. DNA for the CDR3: TGCGCCAGCAGCCAGGAAGCGGGGACAGGGGATCAGCCCCAGCATTTT. Amino acid sequence: CASSQEAGTGDQPQHF.

This clone came up once. The V call is TRBV6-5, the J call TRBJ2-3; D is undetermined. CDR1 MNHEY and CDR2 SVGAGI come from the germline V gene. V was pared by 0 bases and J by 0 bases, with 7 bases between. The CDR3 spans 15 residues. CDR3 DNA sequence: TGTGCCAGCAGTTACTCGAAGCGTAGCACAGATACGCAGTATTTT. Protein product: CASSYSKRSTDTQYF.

This clone was counted only a few times. The chain employs TRBV10-3 and TRBJ1-2, with 11 nucleotides matching TRBD1. After removal of 6 bases from V and 0 bases from J, the junction contained 3 bases not matched to a gene. This CDR3 comprises 15 residues. Germline CDR1 ENHRY, CDR2 SYGVKD. CDR3 DNA sequence: TGTGCCATCAGGGGACAGGGGGACGCTAACTATGGCTACACCTTC. It yields the protein CAIRGQGDANYGYTF.

The genes are TRBV11-2 and TRBJ1-2; maybe TRBD1 (6 bases). Germline CDR1 is SGHAT and CDR2 is FQNNGV. CDR3 length: 15 amino acids. Trimming removed 5 bases from V and 8 bases from J, with 21 bases in between. The CDR3 DNA sequence: TGTGCCAGCAGCCCAGAGGGGGTACATCGGGGAGGCTACACCTTC. Translating gives CASSPEGVHRGGYTF.

The chain joins TRBV10-3 to TRBJ2-1, with TRBD2 matching 12 bases. The CDR3 contains 17 residues. Germline-derived CDR1 and CDR2 are ENHRY and SYGVKD. V shed 6 bases and J 6 bases; nucleotides not matched to a gene: 12. DNA for the CDR3: TGTGCCATCAGGCCCCATAGACTAGCGGGAGACCTCAATGAGCAGTTCTTC. The encoded protein is CAIRPHRLAGDLNEQFF.

V gene TRBV9 combines with J gene TRBJ2-7, with 7 bases identical to TRBD1. The V gene end was trimmed by 3 bases and the J gene end by 4 bases; junction bases not matched to a gene: 4. The CDR3 spans 13 residues. Germline CDR1 SGDLS, CDR2 YYNGEE. This CDR3 reads CASSEEQGYEQYF. The CDR3 nucleotides read TGTGCCAGCAGCGAAGAACAGGGGTACGAGCAGTACTTC.

This sequence joins TRBV9 and TRBJ1-6; 7 positions agree with TRBD1. CDR3 length: 16 residues. Losses at the gene ends were 0 bases for V and 10 bases for J; bases not matched to a gene: 10. Germline CDR1 and CDR2: SGDLS and YYNGEE. This CDR3 reads CASSVEGGAFLSPLHF. The CDR3 bases are TGTGCCAGCAGCGTAGAAGGGGGCGCCTTTCTATCACCCCTCCACTTT.

This clone was detected only a few times. The chain has TRBV2 and TRBJ1-6, with D unresolved. V shed 3 bases and J shed 0 bases, with 9 bases lying between them. Looked up from germline, CDR1 is SNHLY and CDR2 is FYNNEI. The CDR3 consists of 16 residues. CDR3: CASSEGGSSYNSPLHF. As DNA, the CDR3 is TGTGCCAGCAGTGAGGGCGGGAGCTCCTATAATTCACCCCTCCACTTT.

The CDR3 protein is CASSFGQGSSDTQYF. Written as DNA, the CDR3 is TGTGCCAGCAGCTTCGGACAGGGTAGTTCAGATACGCAGTATTTT. This chain uses TRBV7-9 with TRBJ2-3; TRBD1 matches at 8 bases. The CDR3 spans 15 residues. Germline V gives CDR1 SEHNR, CDR2 FQNEAQ (reference sequence). V lost 3 bases, J lost 4 bases, and 6 bases stayed unmatched.